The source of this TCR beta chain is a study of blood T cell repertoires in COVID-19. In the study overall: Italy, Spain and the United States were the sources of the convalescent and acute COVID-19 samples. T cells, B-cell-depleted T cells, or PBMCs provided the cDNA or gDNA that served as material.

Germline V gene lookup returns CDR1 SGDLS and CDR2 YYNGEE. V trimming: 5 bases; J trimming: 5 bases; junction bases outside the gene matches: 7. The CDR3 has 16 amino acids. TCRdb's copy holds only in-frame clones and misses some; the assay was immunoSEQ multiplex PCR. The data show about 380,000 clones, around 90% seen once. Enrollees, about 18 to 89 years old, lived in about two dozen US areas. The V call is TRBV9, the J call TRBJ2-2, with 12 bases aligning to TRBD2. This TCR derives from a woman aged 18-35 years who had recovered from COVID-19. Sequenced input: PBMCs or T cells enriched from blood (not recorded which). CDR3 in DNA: TGTGCCAGCAGTCCCTCTAGCGGGGGGGCAACCGGGGAGCTGTTTTTT. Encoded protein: CASSPSSGGATGELFF.